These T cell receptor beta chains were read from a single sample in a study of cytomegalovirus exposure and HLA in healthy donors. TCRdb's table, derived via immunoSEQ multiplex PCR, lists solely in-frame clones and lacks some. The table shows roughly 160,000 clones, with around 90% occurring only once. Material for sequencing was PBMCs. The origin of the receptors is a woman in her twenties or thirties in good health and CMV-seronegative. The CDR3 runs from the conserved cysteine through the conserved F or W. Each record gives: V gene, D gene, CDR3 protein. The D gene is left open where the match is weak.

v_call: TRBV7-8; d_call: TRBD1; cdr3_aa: CASSSQGWGETQYF
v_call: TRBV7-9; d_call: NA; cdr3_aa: CASSFFTGSDEQFF
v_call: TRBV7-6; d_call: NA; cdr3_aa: CASILEDTQYF
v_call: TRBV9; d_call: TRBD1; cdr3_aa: CASSVSLTGVNEQFF
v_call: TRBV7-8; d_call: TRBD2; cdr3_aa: CASSSLSGTSALEQFF
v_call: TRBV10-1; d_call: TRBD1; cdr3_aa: CASHPGGETQYF
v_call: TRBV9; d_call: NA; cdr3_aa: CASTRGAGNTIYF
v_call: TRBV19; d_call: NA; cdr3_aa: CASSAVRGQQETQYF
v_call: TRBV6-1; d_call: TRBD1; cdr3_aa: CASSDRDREGAYEELFF
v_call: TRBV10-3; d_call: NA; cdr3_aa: CAIRDSYTGELFF
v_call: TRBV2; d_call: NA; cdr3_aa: CASGYSGNTIYF
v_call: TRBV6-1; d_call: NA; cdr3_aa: CASSEQSNTGELFF
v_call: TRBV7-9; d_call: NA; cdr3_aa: CASSLRGSTDTQYF
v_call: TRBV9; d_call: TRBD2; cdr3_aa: CASSPSVRTSGGETQYF
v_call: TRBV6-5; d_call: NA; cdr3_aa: CASSLDSNYGYTF
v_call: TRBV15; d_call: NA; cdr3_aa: CATSRDLVENRLAEAFF
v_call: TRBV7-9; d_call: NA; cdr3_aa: CASSPTRLDGNNAEAFF
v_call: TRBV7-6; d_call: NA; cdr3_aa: CASSNRGNGGSYEQYF
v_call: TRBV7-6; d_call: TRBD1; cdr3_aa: CASSVGTGFNQPQHF
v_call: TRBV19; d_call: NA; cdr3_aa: CASSIVSAGAPEAFF
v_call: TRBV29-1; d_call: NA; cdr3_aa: CSVGSGAAGEKLFF
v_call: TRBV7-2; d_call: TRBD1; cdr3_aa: CASSPAGTAKAYEQYF
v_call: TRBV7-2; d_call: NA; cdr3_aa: CASSPQQGSNSPLHF
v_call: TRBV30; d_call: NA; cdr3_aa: CAWRAIPGRGSQYF
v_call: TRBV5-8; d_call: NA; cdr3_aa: CASSFSRGTEAFF
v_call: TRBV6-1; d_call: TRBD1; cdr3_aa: CASSDPGTGNYGYTF
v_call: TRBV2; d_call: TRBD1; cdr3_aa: CASRKDRVGTGELFF
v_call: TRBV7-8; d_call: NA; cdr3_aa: CASSLFGGGYEQYF
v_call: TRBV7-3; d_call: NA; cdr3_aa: CASSLPGNTIYF
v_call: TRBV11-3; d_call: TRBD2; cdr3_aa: CASSHRGGMGETQYF
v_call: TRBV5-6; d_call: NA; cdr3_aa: CASSRVGGPSDTQYF
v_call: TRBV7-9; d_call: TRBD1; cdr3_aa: CASSSKGTGSNQPQHF
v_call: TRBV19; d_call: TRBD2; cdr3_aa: CASSMSGGGPQETQYF
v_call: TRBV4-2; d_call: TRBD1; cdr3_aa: CASSQGTGELFF
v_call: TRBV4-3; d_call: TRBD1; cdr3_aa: CASSQRTGGVGNTGELFF
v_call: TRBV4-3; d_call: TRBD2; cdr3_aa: CASSQEGRGGEQFF
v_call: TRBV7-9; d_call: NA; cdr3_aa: CSSSLGAAEAFF
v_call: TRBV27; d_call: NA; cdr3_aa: CASQFGGSGANVLTF
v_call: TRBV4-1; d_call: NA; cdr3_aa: CASSQARDGAEQYF
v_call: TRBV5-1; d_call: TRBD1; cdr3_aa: CASEGQGNTGELFF
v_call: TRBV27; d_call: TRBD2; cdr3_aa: CASSLYPPAGYSQETQYF
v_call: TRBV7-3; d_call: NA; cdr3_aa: CASSLSPQGTEAFF
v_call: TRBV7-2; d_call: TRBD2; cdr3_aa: CASSLASGSYYEQYF
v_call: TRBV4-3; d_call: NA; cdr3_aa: CASSQDAGLYEQYF
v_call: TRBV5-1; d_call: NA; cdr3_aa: CASSLRSGRTSSTDTQYF
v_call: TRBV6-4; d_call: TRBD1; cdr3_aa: CASNHGTGHGYTF